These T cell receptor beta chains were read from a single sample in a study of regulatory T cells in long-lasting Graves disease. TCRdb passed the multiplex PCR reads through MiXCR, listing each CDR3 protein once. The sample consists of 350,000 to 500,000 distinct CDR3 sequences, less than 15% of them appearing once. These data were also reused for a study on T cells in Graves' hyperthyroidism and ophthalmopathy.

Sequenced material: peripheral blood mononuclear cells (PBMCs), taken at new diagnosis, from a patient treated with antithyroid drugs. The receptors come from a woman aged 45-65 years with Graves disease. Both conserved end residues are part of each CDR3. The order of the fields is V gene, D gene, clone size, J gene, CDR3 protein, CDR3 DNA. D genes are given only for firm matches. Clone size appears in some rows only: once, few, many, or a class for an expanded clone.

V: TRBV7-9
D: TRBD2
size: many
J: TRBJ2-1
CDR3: CASSWMRTSADNEQFF
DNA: TGTGCCAGCAGCTGGATGCGGACTAGCGCCGACAATGAGCAGTTCTTC

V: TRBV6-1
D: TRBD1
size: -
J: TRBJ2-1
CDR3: CASDPGQVINEQFF
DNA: TGTGCCAGCGACCCGGGACAGGTGATCAATGAGCAGTTCTTC

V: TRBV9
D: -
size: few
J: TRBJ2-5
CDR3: CASSVSVGTQYF
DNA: TGTGCCAGCAGCGTATCCGTTGGGACCCAGTACTTC

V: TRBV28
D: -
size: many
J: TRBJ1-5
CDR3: CASMRGNNQPQHF
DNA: TGTGCCAGCATGAGGGGGAACAATCAGCCCCAGCATTTT

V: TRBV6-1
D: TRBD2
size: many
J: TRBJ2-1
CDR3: CASSPTLAGVLYEQFF
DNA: TGTGCCAGCAGTCCTACGTTAGCGGGAGTCCTCTATGAGCAGTTCTTC

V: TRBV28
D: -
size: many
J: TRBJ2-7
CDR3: CASTGNEQYF
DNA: TGTGCCAGCACAGGGAACGAGCAGTACTTC

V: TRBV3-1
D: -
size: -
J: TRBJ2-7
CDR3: CASSQDPSAYLLSYEQYF
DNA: TGTGCCAGCAGCCAAGATCCTAGCGCTTACCTCCTCTCCTACGAGCAGTACTTC

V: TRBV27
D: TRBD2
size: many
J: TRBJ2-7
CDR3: CASKGLAGGPYEQYF
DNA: TGTGCCAGCAAGGGACTAGCGGGAGGACCCTACGAGCAGTACTTC

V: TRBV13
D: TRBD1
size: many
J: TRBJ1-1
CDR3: CASSARTGLLRTEAFF
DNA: TGTGCCAGCAGCGCCCGGACAGGGTTGCTTCGCACTGAAGCTTTCTTT

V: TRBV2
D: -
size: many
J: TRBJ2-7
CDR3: CASKLRDIPNEQYF
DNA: TGTGCCAGCAAACTCCGGGACATTCCAAACGAGCAGTACTTC

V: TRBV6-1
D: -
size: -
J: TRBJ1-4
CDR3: CASSNFPPGGWRDEKLFF
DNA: TGTGCCAGCAGTAATTTTCCCCCCGGAGGTTGGCGCGATGAAAAACTGTTTTTT

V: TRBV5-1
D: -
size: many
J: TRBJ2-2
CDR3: CASSLAQGWTGELFF
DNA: TGCGCCAGCAGCTTGGCCCAGGGTTGGACCGGGGAGCTGTTTTTT

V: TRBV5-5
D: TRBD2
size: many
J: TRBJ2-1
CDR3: CASSLGTSGFYNEQFF
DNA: TGTGCCAGCAGCTTGGGGACTAGCGGATTTTACAATGAGCAGTTCTTC

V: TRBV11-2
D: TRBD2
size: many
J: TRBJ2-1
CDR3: CASSFPGLEQFF
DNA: TGTGCCAGCAGCTTTCCGGGACTAGAGCAGTTCTTC

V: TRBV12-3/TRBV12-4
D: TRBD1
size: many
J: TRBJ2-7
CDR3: CASSLMWAGGNYEQYF
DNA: TGTGCCAGCAGTTTAATGTGGGCAGGGGGCAACTACGAGCAGTACTTC

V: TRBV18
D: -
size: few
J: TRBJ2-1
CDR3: CASSPFKSSYNEQFF
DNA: TGTGCCAGCTCACCCTTTAAGAGCTCCTACAATGAGCAGTTCTTC

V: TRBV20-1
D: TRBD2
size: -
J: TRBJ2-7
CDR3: CSARDPTVGGRLDEQYF
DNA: TGCAGTGCTAGAGACCCGACCGTGGGCGGGAGGCTCGACGAGCAGTACTTC

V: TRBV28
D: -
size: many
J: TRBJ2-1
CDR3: CASGRLRLSSYNEQFF
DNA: TGTGCCAGCGGGCGCCTTCGTCTGAGCTCCTACAATGAGCAGTTCTTC

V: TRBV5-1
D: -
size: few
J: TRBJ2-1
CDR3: CASSHLFSGANYNEQFF
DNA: TGCGCCAGCAGCCACCTTTTTAGCGGAGCGAACTACAATGAGCAGTTCTTC

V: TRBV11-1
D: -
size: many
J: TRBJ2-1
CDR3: CASSLPGNTYNEQFF
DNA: TGTGCCAGCAGCTTACCCGGAAATACCTACAATGAGCAGTTCTTC